This T cell receptor beta chain was captured in a study of T cell changes during pregnancy in multiple sclerosis. This clone has more than one count but fewer than ten. V shed 6 bases, J shed 0 bases, and the junction held 4 bases outside the gene matches. CDR3 length: 13 residues. Germline CDR1 is GTSNPN and CDR2 is SVGIG (reference sequence). The method was immunoSEQ multiplex PCR; TCRdb's version includes in-frame clones alone and lacks a portion of them. The sample lists 80,000 or so clones; about 92% were seen once. The receptor was derived from a female donor with multiple sclerosis, enrolled in a pregnancy study. This sample comprised peripheral blood, obtained before pregnancy. The gene calls are TRBV30 and TRBJ1-1, with 7 bases identical to TRBD1. CDR3 region: CACRQGMNTEAFF. CDR3 bases: TGTGCCTGCCGACAGGGAATGAACACTGAAGCTTTCTTT.